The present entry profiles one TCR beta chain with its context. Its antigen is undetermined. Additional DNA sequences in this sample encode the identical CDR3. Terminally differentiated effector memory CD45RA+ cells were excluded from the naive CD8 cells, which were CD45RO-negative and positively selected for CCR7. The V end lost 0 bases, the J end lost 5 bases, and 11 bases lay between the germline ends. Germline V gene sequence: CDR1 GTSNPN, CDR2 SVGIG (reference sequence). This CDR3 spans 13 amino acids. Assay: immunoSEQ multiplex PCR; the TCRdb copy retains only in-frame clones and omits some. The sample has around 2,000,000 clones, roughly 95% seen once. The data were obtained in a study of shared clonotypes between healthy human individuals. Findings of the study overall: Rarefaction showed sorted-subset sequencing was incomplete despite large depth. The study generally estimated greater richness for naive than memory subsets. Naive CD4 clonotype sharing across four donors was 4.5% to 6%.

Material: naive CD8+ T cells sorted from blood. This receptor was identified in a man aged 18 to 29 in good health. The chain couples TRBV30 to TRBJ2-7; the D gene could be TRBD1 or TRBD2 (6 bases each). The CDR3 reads CAWSVGGFDEQYF. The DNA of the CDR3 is TGTGCCTGGAGTGTCGGGGGCTTCGACGAGCAGTACTTC.